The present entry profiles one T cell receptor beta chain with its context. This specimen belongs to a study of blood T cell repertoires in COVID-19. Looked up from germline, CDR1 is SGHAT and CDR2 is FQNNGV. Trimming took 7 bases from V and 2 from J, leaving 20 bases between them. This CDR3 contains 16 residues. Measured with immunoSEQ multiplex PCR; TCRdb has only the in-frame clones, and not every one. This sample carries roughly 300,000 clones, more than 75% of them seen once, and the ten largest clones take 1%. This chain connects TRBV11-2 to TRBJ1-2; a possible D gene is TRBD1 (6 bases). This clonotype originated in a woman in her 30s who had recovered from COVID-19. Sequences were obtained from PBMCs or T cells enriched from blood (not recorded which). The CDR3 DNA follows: TGTGCCAGCATCCCAATCCCCGGGACATTGAACTATGGCTACACCTTC. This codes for CASIPIPGTLNYGYTF.